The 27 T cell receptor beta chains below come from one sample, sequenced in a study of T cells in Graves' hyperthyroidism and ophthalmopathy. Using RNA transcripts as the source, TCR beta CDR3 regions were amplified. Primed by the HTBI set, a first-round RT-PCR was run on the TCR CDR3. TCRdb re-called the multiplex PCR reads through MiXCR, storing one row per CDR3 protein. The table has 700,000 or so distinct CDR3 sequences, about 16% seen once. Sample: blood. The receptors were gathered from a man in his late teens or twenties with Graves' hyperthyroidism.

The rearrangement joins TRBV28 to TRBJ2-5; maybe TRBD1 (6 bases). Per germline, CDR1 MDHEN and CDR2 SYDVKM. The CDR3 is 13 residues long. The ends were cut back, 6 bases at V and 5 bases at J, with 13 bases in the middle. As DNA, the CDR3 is TGTGCCAGCAGGATACAGGGACGGGAGACCCAGTACTTC. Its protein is CASRIQGRETQYF.

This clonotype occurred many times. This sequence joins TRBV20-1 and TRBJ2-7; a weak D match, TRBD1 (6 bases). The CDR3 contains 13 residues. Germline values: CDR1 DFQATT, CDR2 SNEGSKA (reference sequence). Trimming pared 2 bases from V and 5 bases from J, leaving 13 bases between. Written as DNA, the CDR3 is TGCAGTGCTAGAAGGGGGAAGGGTAACGAGCAGTACTTC. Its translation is CSARRGKGNEQYF.

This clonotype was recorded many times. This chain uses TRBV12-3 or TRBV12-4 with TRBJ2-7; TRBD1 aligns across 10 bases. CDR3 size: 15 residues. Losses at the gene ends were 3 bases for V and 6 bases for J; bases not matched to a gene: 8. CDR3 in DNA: TGTGCCAGCAGTTTGGGGGACAGGGGACTTTTCGAGCAGTACTTC. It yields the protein CASSLGDRGLFEQYF.

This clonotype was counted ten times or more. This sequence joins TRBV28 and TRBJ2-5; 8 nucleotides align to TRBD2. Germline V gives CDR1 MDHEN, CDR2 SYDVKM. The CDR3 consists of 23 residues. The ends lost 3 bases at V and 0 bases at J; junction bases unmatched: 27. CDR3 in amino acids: CASSFGGGPSVSGKVRYQETQYF. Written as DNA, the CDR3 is TGTGCCAGCAGTTTCGGCGGGGGGCCCTCTGTGAGCGGGAAGGTACGGTACCAAGAGACCCAGTACTTC.

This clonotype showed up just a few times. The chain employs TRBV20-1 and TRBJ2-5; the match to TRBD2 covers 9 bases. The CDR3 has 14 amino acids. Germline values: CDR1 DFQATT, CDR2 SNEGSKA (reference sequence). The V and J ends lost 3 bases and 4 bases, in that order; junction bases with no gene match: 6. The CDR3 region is CSASISGRSETQYF. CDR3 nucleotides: TGCAGTGCTAGCATAAGCGGGAGGTCAGAGACCCAGTACTTC.

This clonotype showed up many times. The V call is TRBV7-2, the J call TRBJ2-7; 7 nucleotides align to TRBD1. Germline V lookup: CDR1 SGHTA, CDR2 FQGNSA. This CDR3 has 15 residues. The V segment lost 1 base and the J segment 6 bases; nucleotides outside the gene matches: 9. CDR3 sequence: CASSLGQGLLLEQYF. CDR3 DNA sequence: TGTGCCAGCAGCTTAGGACAGGGCCTCCTCCTCGAGCAGTACTTC.

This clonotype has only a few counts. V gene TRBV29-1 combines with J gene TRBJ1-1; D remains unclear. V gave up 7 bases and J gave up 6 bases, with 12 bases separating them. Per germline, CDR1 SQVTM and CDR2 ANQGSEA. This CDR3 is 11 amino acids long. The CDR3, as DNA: TGCAGCGGCGGGCAGCCTCCTGAAGCTTTCTTT. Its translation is CSGGQPPEAFF.

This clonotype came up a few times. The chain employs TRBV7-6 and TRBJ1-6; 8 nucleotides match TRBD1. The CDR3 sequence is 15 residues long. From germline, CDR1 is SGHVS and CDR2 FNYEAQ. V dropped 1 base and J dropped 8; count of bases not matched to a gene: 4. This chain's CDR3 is CASSLEQGGDSPLHF. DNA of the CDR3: TGTGCCAGCAGCTTAGAACAGGGGGGTGATTCACCCCTCCACTTT.

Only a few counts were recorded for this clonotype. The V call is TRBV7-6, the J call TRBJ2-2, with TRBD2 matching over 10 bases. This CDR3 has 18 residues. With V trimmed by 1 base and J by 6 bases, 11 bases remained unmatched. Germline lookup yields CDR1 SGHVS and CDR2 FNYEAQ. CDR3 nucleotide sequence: TGTGCCAGCAGCTTAGTCGCTAGCGGGAGTTTCGTGGCCGGGGAGCTGTTTTTT. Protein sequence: CASSLVASGSFVAGELFF.

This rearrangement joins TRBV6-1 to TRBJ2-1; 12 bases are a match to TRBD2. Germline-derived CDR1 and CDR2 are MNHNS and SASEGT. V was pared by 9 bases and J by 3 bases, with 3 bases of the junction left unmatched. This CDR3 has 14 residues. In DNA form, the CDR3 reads TGTGCCAGTCTAGCGGGAGGGGACTACAATGAGCAGTTCTTC. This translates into CASLAGGDYNEQFF.

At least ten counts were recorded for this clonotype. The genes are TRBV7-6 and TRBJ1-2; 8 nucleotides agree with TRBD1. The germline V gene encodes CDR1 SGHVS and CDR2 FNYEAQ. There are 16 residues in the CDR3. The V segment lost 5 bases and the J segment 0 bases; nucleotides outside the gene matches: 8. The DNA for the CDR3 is TGTGCCAGCAGCCAGGGGGCAGGCTCTCCTAACTATGGCTACACCTTC. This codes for CASSQGAGSPNYGYTF.

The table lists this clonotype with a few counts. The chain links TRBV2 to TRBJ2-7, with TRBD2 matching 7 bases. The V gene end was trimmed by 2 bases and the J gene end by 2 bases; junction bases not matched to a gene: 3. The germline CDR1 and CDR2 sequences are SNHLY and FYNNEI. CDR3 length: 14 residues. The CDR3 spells CASSESGAPYEQYF. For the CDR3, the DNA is TGTGCCAGCAGTGAAAGCGGGGCACCCTACGAGCAGTACTTC.

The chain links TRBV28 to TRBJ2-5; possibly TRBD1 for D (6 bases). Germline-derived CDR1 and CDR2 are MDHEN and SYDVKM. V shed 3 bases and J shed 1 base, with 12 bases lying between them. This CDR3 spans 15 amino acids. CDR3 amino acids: CASSFPDRSQETQYF. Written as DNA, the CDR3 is TGTGCCAGCAGTTTCCCCGACAGGAGCCAAGAGACCCAGTACTTC.

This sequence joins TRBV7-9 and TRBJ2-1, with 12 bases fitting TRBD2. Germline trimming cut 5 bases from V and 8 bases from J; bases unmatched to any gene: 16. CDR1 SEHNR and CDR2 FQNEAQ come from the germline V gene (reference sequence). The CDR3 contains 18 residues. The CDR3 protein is CASSQGRLAGESRHEQFF. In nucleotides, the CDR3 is TGTGCCAGCAGCCAAGGTCGACTAGCGGGAGAAAGTCGCCATGAGCAGTTCTTC.

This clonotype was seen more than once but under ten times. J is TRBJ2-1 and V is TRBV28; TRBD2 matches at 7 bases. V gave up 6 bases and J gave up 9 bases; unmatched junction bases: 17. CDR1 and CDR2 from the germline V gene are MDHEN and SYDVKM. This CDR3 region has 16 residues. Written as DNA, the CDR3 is TGTGCCAGCAGCTCCCCTTCTAGCGGCCTCTTGAGTGAGCAGTTCTTC. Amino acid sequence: CASSSPSSGLLSEQFF. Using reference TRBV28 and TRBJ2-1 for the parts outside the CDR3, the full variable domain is DVKVTQSSRYLVKRTGEKVFLECVQDMDHENMFWYRQDPGLGLRLIYFSYDVKMKEKGDIPEGYSVSREKKERFSLILESASTNQTSMYLCASSSPSSGLLSEQFFGPGTRLTVL.

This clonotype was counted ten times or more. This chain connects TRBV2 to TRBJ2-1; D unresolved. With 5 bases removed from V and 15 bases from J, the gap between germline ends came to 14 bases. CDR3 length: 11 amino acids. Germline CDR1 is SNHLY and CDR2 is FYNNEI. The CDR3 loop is CASSKTGRGFF. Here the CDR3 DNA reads TGTGCCAGCAGTAAAACCGGGCGCGGGTTCTTC.

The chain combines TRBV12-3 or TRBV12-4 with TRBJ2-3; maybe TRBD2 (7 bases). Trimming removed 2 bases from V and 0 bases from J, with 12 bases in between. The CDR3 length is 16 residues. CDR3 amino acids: CASSLWGGLSTDTQYF. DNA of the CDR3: TGTGCCAGCAGTTTATGGGGGGGCCTGAGCACAGATACGCAGTATTTT.

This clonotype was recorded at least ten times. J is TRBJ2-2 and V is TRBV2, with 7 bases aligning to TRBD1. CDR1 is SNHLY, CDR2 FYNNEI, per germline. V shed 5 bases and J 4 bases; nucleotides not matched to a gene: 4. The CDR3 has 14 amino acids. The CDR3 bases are TGTGCCAGCAGTCCGACAGGGCCCACCGGGGAGCTGTTTTTT. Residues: CASSPTGPTGELFF.

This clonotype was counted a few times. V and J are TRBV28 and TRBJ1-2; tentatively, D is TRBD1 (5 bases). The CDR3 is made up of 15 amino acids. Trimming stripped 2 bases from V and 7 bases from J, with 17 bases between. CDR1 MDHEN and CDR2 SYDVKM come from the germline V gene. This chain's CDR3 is CASSLGDRSISGYTF. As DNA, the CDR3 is TGTGCCAGCAGTTTAGGTGACAGATCCATATCTGGCTACACCTTC.

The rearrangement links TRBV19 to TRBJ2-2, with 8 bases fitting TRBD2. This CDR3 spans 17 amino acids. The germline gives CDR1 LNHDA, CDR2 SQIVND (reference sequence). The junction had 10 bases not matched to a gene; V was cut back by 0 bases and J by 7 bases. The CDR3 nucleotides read TGTGCCAGTAGTATAGATTCCGGGAGGGCCGCGGTCGGGGAGCTGTTTTTT. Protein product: CASSIDSGRAAVGELFF.

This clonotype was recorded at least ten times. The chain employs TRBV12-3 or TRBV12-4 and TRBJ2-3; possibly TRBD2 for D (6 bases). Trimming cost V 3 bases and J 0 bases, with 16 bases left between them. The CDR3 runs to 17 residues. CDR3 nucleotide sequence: TGTGCCAGCAGTTTTTACCCGGGACGGGAGAGCACAGATACGCAGTATTTT. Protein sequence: CASSFYPGRESTDTQYF.

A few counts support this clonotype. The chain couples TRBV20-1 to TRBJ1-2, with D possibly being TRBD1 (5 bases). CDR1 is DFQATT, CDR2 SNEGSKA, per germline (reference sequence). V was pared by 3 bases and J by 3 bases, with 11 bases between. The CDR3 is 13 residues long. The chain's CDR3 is CSASVQGYYGYTF. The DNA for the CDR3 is TGCAGTGCTAGCGTCCAGGGTTACTATGGCTACACCTTC.

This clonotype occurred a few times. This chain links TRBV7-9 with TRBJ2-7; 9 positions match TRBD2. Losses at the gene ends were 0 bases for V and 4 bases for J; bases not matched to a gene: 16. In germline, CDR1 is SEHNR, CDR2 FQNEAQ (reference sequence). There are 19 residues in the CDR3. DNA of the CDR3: TGTGCCAGCAGCTTAGCGCCGTCTGAGGCTAGCGGGGACAAATACGAGCAGTACTTC. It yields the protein CASSLAPSEASGDKYEQYF.

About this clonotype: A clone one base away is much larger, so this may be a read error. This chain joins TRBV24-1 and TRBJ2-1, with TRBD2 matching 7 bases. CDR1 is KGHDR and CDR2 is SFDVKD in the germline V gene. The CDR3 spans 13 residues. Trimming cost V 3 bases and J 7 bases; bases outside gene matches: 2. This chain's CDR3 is CATSDPGGNEQFF. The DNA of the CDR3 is TGTGCCACCAGTGATCCCGGGGGGAATGAGCAGTTCTTC.

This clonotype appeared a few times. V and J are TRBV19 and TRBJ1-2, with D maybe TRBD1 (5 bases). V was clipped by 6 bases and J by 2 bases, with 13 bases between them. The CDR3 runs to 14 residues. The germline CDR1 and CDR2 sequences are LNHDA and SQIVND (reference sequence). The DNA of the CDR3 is TGTGCCAGTAGAACAGGCGGTTCGAACTATGGCTACACCTTC. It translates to CASRTGGSNYGYTF. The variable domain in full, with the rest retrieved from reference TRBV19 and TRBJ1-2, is DGGITQSPKYLFRKEGQNVTLSCEQNLNHDAMYWYRQDPGQGLRLIYYSQIVNDFQKGDIAEGYSVSREKKESFPLTVTSAQKNPTAFYLCASRTGGSNYGYTFGSGTRLTVV.

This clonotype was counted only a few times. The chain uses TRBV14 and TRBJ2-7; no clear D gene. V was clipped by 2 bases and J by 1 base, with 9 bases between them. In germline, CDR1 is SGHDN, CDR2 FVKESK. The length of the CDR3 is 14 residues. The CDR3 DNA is TGTGCCAGCAGCCAAACCAGTTTATCCTACGAGCAGTACTTC. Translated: CASSQTSLSYEQYF.

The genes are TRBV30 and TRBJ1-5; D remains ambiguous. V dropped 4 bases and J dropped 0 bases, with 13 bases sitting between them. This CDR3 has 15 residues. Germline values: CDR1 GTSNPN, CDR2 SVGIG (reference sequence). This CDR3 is CAWTPDGYSNQPQHF. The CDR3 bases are TGTGCCTGGACCCCGGACGGGTATAGCAATCAGCCCCAGCATTTT.